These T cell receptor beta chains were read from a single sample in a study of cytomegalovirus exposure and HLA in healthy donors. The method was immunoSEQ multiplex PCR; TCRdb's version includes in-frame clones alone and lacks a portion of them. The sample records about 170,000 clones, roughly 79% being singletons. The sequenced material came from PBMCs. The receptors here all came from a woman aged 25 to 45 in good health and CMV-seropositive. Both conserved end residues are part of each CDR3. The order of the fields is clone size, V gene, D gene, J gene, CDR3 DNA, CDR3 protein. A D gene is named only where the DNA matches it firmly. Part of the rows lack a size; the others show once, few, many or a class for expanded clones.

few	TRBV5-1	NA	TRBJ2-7	TGCGCCAGCAGCTTACAGGGTATAGCCTACGAGCAGTACTTC	CASSLQGIAYEQYF
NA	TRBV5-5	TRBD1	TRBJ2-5	TGTGCCAGCAGCTACCGGGACAGGGTTTCGAATGAAGGGACCCAGTACTTC	CASSYRDRVSNEGTQYF
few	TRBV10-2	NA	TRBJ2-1	TGCGCCAGCAGTGAGCAAGCGGGCTCCTACAATGAGCAGTTCTTC	CASSEQAGSYNEQFF
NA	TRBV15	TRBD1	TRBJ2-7	TGTGCCACCAGCAGAAGGGGGCGTTTAGGCGAGCAGTACTTC	CATSRRGRLGEQYF
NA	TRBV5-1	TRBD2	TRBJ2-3	TGCGCCAGCAGGTTGGCAGGACTAGTTCCAGATACGCAGTATTTT	CASRLAGLVPDTQYF
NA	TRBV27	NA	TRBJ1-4	TGTGCCAGCAGTGCCCACAGGGATCCCTCAGAAAAACTGTTTTTT	CASSAHRDPSEKLFF
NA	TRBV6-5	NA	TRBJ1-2	TGTGCCAGCAGTAACCGACAGTCAAACTATGGCTACACCTTC	CASSNRQSNYGYTF
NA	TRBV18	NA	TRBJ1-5	TGTGCCAGCTCACCGAGGGGGGGGAGCAATCAGCCCCAGCATTTT	CASSPRGGSNQPQHF
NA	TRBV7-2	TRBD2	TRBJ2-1	TGTGCCAGCAGCTTATGGGCGGGAGACCACAATGAGCAGTTCTTC	CASSLWAGDHNEQFF
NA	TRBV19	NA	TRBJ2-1	TGTGCCAGTAGGACGAGGAGCTATGAGCAGTTCTTC	CASRTRSYEQFF
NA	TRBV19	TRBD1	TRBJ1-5	TGTGCCAGTAGTTCCTTATCACAGGGGGATTATCAGCCCCAGCATTTT	CASSSLSQGDYQPQHF
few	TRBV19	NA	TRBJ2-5	TGTGCCAGTAGTAGACAGACCGTTCAAGAGACCCAGTACTTC	CASSRQTVQETQYF
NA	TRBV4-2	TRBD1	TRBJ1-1	TGTGCCAGCAGCCGGAGCTCCGGGACAGGGGGCACTGAAGCTTTCTTT	CASSRSSGTGGTEAFF
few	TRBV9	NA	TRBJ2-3	TGTGCCAGCAGCGCAACTAGCTGGGCAGATACGCAGTATTTT	CASSATSWADTQYF
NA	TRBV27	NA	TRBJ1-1	TGTGCCAGCAGCTGGGGGGGCCAGGTTGAAGCTTTCTTT	CASSWGGQVEAFF
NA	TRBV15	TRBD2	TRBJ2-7	TGTGCCACCAGCAGAGCACTAGCGGGAACTTACGAGCAGTACTTC	CATSRALAGTYEQYF
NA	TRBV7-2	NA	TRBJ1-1	TGTGCCAGCAGCTTAGGTCCGGGGAACACTGAAGCTTTCTTT	CASSLGPGNTEAFF
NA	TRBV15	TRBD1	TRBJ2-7	TGTGCCACCAGCCACCGGGACAGCAACTACGAGCAGTACTTC	CATSHRDSNYEQYF
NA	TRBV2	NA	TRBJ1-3	TGTGCCAGCAATAATGGTCGAACGGGGATCTCTGGAAACACCATATATTTT	CASNNGRTGISGNTIYF
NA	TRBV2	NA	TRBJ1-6	TGTGCCAGCAGCCACTCCGGGGGGGGCTATGGAAATTCACCCCTCCACTTT	CASSHSGGGYGNSPLHF
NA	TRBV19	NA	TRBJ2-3	TGTGCCAGTAGAAATCCAGTCGTCGATACGCAGTATTTT	CASRNPVVDTQYF
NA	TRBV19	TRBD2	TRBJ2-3	TGTGCCACCGAGACTAGCGGCACAGATACGCAGTATTTT	CATETSGTDTQYF
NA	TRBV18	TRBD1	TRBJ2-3	TGTGCCAGCTCACCCCGGACAGGGAGCACAGATACGCAGTATTTT	CASSPRTGSTDTQYF
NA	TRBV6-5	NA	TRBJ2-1	TGTGCCAGCAGTTACTTGGGGGCGGATGAGCAGTTCTTC	CASSYLGADEQFF
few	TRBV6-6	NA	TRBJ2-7	TGTGCCAGCAGCCCCCGCCAGGCCTACGAGCAGTACTTC	CASSPRQAYEQYF
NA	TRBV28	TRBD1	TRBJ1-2	TGTGCCAGCAGCCGAATGGGACAGGGAGATCTTTGGGGCTACACCTTC	CASSRMGQGDLWGYTF
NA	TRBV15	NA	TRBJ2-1	TGTGCCACCAGCAGAAGTACTACCTTCAGCGACTCCTACAATGAGCAGTTCTTC	CATSRSTTFSDSYNEQFF
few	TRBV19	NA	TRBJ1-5	TGTGCCAGTAGTATAGTTGGAGGGGCGGGCAATCAGCCCCAGCATTTT	CASSIVGGAGNQPQHF
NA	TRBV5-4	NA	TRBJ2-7	TGTGCCAGCAGCTTGGGCAGCGGAGTACGATCCGAGCAGTACTTC	CASSLGSGVRSEQYF
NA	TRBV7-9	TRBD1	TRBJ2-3	TGTGCCAGCCGACTTCCAGTGAGACAGGGCACCACAGATACGCAGTATTTT	CASRLPVRQGTTDTQYF
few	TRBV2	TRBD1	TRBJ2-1	TGTGCCAGCAGCCCGGGACAGGGGTCCTACAATGAGCAGTTCTTC	CASSPGQGSYNEQFF
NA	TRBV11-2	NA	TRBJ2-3	TGTGCCAGCAGCTTGGAGCCCCATACGCAGTATTTT	CASSLEPHTQYF
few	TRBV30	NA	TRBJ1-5	TGTGCCTGGAGTGGGCAGGGTAATCAGCCCCAGCATTTT	CAWSGQGNQPQHF
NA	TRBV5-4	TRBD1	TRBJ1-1	TGTGCCAGCAGCCCGACACAGGGGTTGGCGAACACTGAAGCTTTCTTT	CASSPTQGLANTEAFF
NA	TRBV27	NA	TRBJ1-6	TGTGCCAGCAGTTTCAATAATTCACCCCTCCACTTT	CASSFNNSPLHF
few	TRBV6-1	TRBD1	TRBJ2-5	TGTGCCAGCAGGACAGGGGGAGAGACCCAGTACTTC	CASRTGGETQYF
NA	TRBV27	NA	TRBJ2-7	TGTGCCAGCAGTGTGGGAGGGGGCTACGAGCAGTACTTC	CASSVGGGYEQYF
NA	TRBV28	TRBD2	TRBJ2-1	TGTGCCCATAAGCGGGGTCAGTCCTACAATGAGCAGTTCTTC	CAHKRGQSYNEQFF
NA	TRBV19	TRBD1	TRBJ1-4	TGTGCCATCACCGGGACAGGGCTTTTT	CAITGTGLF
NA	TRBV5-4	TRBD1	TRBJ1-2	TGTGCCAGCAGCTTGAAGATATCTGGGACAGAGAATTATGGCTACACCTTC	CASSLKISGTENYGYTF
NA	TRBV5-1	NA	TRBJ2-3	TGCGCCAGCAGAGAGAATGCCATAAAAGATACGCAGTATTTT	CASRENAIKDTQYF
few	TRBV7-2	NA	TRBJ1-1	TGTGCCAGCAGCCAAAAAAACACTGAAGCTTTCTTT	CASSQKNTEAFF
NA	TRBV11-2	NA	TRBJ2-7	TGTGCCAGCAGCTTAGTGTCGGGGAACTACGAGCAGTACTTC	CASSLVSGNYEQYF
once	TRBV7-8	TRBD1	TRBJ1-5	TGTGCCAGCAGCTTAGTCTCTCTGAGGACAGGACATAGCAATCAGCCCCAGCATTTT	CASSLVSLRTGHSNQPQHF
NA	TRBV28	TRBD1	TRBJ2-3	TGTGCCAGCAGCAGTACAGGGGTCCGGGTCACAGATACGCAGTATTTT	CASSSTGVRVTDTQYF
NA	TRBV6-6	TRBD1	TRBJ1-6	TGTGCCAGCAGGCCTCAGGGACAGCTAGGGTCACCCCTCCACTTT	CASRPQGQLGSPLHF
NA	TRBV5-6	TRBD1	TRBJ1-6	TGTGCCAGCAGTTACACCGGGACAGATAATTCACCCCTCCACTTT	CASSYTGTDNSPLHF
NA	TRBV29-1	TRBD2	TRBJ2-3	TGCAGCGTTGGCACGGGGGGGCAGGACGATACGCAGTATTTT	CSVGTGGQDDTQYF
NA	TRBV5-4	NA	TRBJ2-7	TGTGCCAGCAGCCCCGGGTTAGCGGACGAGCAGTACTTC	CASSPGLADEQYF
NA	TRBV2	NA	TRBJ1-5	TGTGCCAGCAGGGCTGACAGTTATCAGCCCCAGCATTTT	CASRADSYQPQHF
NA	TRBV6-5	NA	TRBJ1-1	TGTGCCAGCAGTTACTCGAAGAGGGAGGCTTTCTTT	CASSYSKREAFF
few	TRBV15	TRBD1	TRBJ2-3	TGTGCCACCAGCAGAGGGGGACAGGGAGGCACAGATACGCAGTATTTT	CATSRGGQGGTDTQYF
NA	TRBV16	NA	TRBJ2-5	TGTGCCAGCAGCCGTAACCAAGAGACCCAGTACTTC	CASSRNQETQYF